This TCR beta chain came from a study of PD-L1 blockade in urothelial cancer. CDR1 and CDR2 from the germline V gene are LNHDA and SQIVND (reference sequence). V trimming: 6 bases; J trimming: 4 bases; junction bases outside the gene matches: 11. The CDR3 contains 17 residues. The assay was immunoSEQ multiplex PCR, and TCRdb's table has in-frame clones only and misses some. The profile covers 35,000 to 55,000 clones, with roughly 85% appearing a single time and approximately 16% taken by the ten largest. Regarding time point: peripheral blood 6 weeks after treatment start. The rearrangement links TRBV19 to TRBJ2-5; 13 positions agree with TRBD2. The source of this sequence is a man in his fifties or sixties with urothelial cancer. The input for sequencing was PBMCs, taken around atezolizumab (anti-PD-L1) treatment. In DNA form, the CDR3 reads TGTGCCAGTAGCCCTAATGGACTAGCGGGGGTGCTAGAGACCCAGTACTTC. This sequence encodes CASSPNGLAGVLETQYF.